The 10 T cell receptor beta chains below come from one sample, sequenced in a study of cytomegalovirus exposure and HLA in healthy donors (dated by TCRdb to about 2017). Library generation was performed with the immunoSEQ multiplex PCR assay. For the multiplex PCR, a mixture combining 60 forward primers for TCR Vbeta segments and 13 reverse primers for TCR Jbeta segments was used. Imported from immuneACCESS, the table was reduced by TCRdb to in-frame sequences with V and J called. These copies leave out some clones; in studies compared against another copy, an unresolved V gene accounts for under half, and the cause of the remainder is not known. Counted in this sample were under 200,000 clones; 77% of them appeared once. The top ten hold approximately 2.4% of the sample. The sequencing sample was made of PBMCs. The receptors stem from a woman between 40 and 55 years old in good health and CMV-seropositive.

The CDR3 protein is CAWSSGTGAGAKNIQYF. The CDR3 region has the DNA TGTGCCTGGTCCTCCGGGACAGGGGCAGGGGCCAAAAACATTCAGTACTTC. V and J are TRBV30 and TRBJ2-4, with 10 bases aligning to TRBD1. In germline, CDR1 is GTSNPN, CDR2 SVGIG (reference sequence). The CDR3 is 17 amino acids. V lost 5 bases, J lost 1 base, and 11 bases stayed unmatched.

The CDR3: CASSPTVQETQYF. DNA for the CDR3: TGTGCCAGCAGCCCGACAGTACAAGAGACCCAGTACTTC. This rearrangement joins TRBV14 to TRBJ2-5; a possible D gene is TRBD1 (5 bases). The germline V gene has CDR1 SGHDN and CDR2 FVKESK. This CDR3 has 13 residues. V dropped 4 bases and J dropped 2 bases, with 8 bases sitting between them. Supplemented by reference TRBV14 and TRBJ2-5, the full variable domain reads EAGVTQFPSHSVIEKGQTVTLRCDPISGHDNLYWYRRVMGKEIKFLLHFVKESKQDESGMPNNRFLAERTGGTYSTLKVQPAELEDSGVYFCASSPTVQETQYFGPGTRLLVL.

The chain couples TRBV5-4 to TRBJ2-7; 7 bases fit TRBD1. V dropped 4 bases and J dropped 9; count of bases not matched to a gene: 13. Germline loops: CDR1 SGHNT, CDR2 YYREEE (reference sequence). This CDR3 region has 14 residues. The CDR3 nucleotides read TGTGCCAGCAGCCCCGGGACAGCATTGACGCGGCAGTACTTC. The encoded protein is CASSPGTALTRQYF.

The genes are TRBV9 and TRBJ2-1, with D possibly being TRBD2 (5 bases). CDR3 length equals 17 residues. Trimming stripped 0 bases from V and 0 bases from J, with 13 bases between. CDR1 is SGDLS, CDR2 YYNGEE, per germline. CDR3 nucleotide sequence: TGTGCCAGCAGCGTAGAAGGAGCGGTTAGCTCCTACAATGAGCAGTTCTTC. Translation: CASSVEGAVSSYNEQFF.

The chain joins TRBV5-1 to TRBJ1-2; no clear D gene. Germline assignment: CDR1 SGHRS and CDR2 YFSETQ. The V end was cut by 0 bases, the J end by 0 bases, with 9 bases between. The CDR3 contains 15 residues. The DNA of the CDR3 is TGCGCCAGCAGCTTGGACGCGGATACTAACTATGGCTACACCTTC. It specifies CASSLDADTNYGYTF.

The chain is built from TRBV19 and TRBJ1-1; 10 bases map to TRBD1. Germline CDR1 and CDR2: LNHDA and SQIVND (reference sequence). The length of the CDR3 is 16 residues. The junction had 10 bases not matched to a gene; V was cut back by 7 bases and J by 2 bases. CDR3 residues: CASTSPRDRGNTEAFF. CDR3 nucleotides: TGTGCCAGTACCTCACCCCGGGACAGGGGAAACACTGAAGCTTTCTTT.

The rearrangement joins TRBV19 to TRBJ1-1; D is uncertain. Germline V lookup: CDR1 LNHDA, CDR2 SQIVND (reference sequence). CDR3 length equals 13 residues. The germline V and J ends were trimmed by 1 base and 7 bases, with 10 bases remaining between them. DNA of the CDR3: TGTGCCAGTAGTATAGGGTCAACAGATGAAGCTTTCTTT. Translated, it gives CASSIGSTDEAFF.

V usage is TRBV7-6 and J usage is TRBJ2-1; D unresolved. The CDR3 covers 13 residues. Germline CDR1 SGHVS, CDR2 FNYEAQ. V dropped 3 bases and J dropped 5 bases, with 8 bases sitting between them. This chain's CDR3 is CASSLTRDNEQFF. The CDR3, as DNA: TGTGCCAGCAGCTTGACAAGAGACAATGAGCAGTTCTTC.

The chain combines TRBV19 with TRBJ1-5; 8 bases match TRBD1. Germline CDR1 is LNHDA and CDR2 is SQIVND (reference sequence). CDR3 size: 15 residues. Trimming removed 3 bases from V and 6 bases from J; junction bases left unmatched: 7. The CDR3 region has the DNA TGTGCCAGTAGTATCTCGGGCAGGGGGCTTCAGCCCCAGCATTTT. Translating gives CASSISGRGLQPQHF.

V usage is TRBV27 and J usage is TRBJ1-2; weak D call: TRBD1 (6 bases). Germline CDR1 is MNHEY and CDR2 is SMNVEV (reference sequence). The germline V and J ends were trimmed by 2 bases and 7 bases, with 14 bases remaining between them. This CDR3 has 14 residues. The CDR3 is CASSLRQGFSGYTF. The CDR3 DNA follows: TGTGCCAGCAGTTTACGCCAGGGGTTCTCTGGCTACACCTTC.